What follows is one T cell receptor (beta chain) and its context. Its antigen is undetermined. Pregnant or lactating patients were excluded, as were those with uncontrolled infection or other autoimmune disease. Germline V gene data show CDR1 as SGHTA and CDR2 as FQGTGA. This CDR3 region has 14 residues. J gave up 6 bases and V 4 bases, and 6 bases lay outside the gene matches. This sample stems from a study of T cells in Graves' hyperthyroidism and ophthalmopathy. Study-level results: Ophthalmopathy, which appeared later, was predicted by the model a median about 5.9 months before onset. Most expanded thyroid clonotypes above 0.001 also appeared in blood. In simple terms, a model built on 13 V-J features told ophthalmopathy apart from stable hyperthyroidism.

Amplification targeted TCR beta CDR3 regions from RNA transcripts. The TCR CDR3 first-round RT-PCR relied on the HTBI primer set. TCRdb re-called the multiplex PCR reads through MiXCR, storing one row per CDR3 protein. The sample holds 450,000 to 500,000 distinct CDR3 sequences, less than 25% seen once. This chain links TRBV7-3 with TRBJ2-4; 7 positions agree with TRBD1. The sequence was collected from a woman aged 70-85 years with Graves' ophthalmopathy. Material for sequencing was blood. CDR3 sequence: CASSSPRQGNIQYF. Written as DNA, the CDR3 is TGTGCCAGCAGCTCTCCCCGACAGGGAAACATTCAGTACTTC.